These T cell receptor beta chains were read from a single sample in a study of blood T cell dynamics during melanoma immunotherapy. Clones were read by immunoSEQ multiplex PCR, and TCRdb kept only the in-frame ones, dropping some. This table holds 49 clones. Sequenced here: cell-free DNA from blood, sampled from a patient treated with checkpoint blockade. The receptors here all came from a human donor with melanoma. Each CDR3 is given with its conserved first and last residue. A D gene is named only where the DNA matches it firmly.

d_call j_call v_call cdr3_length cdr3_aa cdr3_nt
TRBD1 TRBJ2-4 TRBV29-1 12 CSVGQLGNIQYF TGCAGCGTGGGACAGTTGGGGAACATTCAGTACTTC